Listed here is a single T cell receptor (beta chain). This sample was included in a study of T cell repertoires in cytomegalovirus infection. One entry per CDR3 protein, called by TCRdb with MiXCR from the reads. The table has about 530,000 distinct CDR3 sequences, 26% seen once; the top ten hold over 10%. V lost 1 base and J 0 bases, leaving 10 bases between the germline ends. CDR1 and CDR2 (germline): SGHRS, YFSETQ. CDR3 length equals 15 residues. The sequenced sample was PBMCs. V and J are TRBV5-1 and TRBJ1-2; D is undetermined. This TCR was sampled from a human donor in good health (CMV status not recorded). Some clones in this sample may be carry-over from other donors' samples. The CDR3 region has the DNA TGCGCCAGCAGCTTGACTCCAGGCCCTAACTATGGCTACACCTTC. Translation gives CASSLTPGPNYGYTF.